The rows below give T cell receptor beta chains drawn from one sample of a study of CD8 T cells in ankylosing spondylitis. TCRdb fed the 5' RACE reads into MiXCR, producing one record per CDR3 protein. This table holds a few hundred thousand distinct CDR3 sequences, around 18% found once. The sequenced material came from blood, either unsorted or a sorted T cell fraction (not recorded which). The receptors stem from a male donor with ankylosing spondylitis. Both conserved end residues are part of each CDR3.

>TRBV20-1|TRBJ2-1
CSARLDPTEQFF
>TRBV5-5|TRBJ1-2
CASSLEQGDYGYTF
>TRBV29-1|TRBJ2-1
CSARLVINEQFF
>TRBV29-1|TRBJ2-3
CSGPLRPNTDTQYF
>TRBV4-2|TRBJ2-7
CASSRVSSGDYEQYF
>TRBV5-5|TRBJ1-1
CASSLEDGNTEAFF
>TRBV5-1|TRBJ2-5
CASSPSRARAWDITKETQYF
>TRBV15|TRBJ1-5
CATSRDRGSNQPQHF
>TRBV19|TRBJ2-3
CASSISDTQYF
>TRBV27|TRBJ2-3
CASSIQDRFTDTQYF
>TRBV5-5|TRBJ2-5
CASSPRISWETQYF
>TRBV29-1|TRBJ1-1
CSVDQWGTEAFF
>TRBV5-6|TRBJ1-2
CASSETGAGYTF
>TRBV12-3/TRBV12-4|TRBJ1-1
CASLSGQLMNTEAFF
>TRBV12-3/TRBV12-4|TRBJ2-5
CASSLSVFGETQYF
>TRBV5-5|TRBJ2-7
CASSHHQGEQYF
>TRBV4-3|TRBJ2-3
CASSQGREWSTDTQYF
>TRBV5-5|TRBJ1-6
CASSSGPPTADNSPLHF
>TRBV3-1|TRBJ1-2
CASSPQGEINGYTF
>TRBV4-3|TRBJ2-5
CASSDGTGGGETQYF
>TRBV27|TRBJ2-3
CASSLIGHTDTQYF
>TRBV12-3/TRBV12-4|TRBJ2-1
CASSSGGAWNEQFF
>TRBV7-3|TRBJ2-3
CASSLIAGAADTQYF
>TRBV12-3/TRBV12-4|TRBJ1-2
CASSPGPFYGYTF
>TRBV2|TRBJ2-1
CASSDIGLTDEQFF
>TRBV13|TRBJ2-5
CASSLGATQYF
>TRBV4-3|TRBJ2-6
CASSQEGSSGANVLTF
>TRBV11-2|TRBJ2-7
CASSFGQGPPYEQYF
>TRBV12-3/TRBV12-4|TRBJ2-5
CASNTAGGVETQYF
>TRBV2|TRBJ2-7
CASSELSGSYEQYF
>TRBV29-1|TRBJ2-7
CSVEETGIRNF
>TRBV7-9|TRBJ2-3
CASSFRGLADTQYF
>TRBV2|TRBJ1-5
CASSEGQGGNQPQHF
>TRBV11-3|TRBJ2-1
CASSRRDFYYNEQFF
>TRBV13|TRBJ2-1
CASSLDASPESYNEQFF
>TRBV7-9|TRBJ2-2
CASSDGDYTGELFF
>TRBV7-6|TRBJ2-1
CASSLVPSSNEQFF